The subject of this entry is one TCR beta chain. Its antigen remains unknown. After removal of 2 bases from V and 9 bases from J, the junction contained 4 bases not matched to a gene. The CDR3 runs to 15 residues. Germline V gene sequence: CDR1 MRHNA, CDR2 SNTAGT. This specimen comes from a study of cytomegalovirus exposure and HLA in healthy donors. Findings and caveats of the study: The tendency of first-cohort TCR clusters to co-occur in the roughly 130 validation repertoires was the finding of a later analysis. Testing in vitro showed a few CMV-associated chains specific for CMV antigens. A list of 150 or so TCR beta chains associated with cytomegalovirus was given.

Assay used: immunoSEQ multiplex PCR; TCRdb lists only in-frame clones, some missing. This sample has some 350,000 clones, with about nine tenths found just once. The sequenced sample consisted of PBMCs. The genes are TRBV6-4 and TRBJ2-1; 13 bases align to TRBD2. This TCR was sampled from a woman aged 25 to 39 in good health and CMV-seropositive. The CDR3 loop is CASSDQGLAGTEQFF. The CDR3 DNA follows: TGTGCCAGCAGTGACCAGGGACTAGCGGGAACTGAGCAGTTCTTC.